These 32 T cell receptor beta chains were sequenced from one sample in a study of T cell responses to AZD1222 COVID-19 vaccine. Clones were sequenced by immunoSEQ multiplex PCR, and TCRdb holds only the in-frame ones, with some missing. The data hold about 200,000 clones, with roughly nine tenths observed a single time. The sequences come from peripheral blood, collected 28 days after the second dose of the MenACWY control vaccine. The receptor source for this set is an adult who received the MenACWY meningococcal vaccine as a control.

The rearrangement links TRBV18 to TRBJ2-7, with TRBD2 matching 9 bases. J was trimmed by 2 bases and V by 0 bases; bases with no gene match: 2. The CDR3 extends over 15 amino acids. Germline CDR1 and CDR2: KGHSH and LQKENI. The chain's CDR3 is CASSPPSGRPYEQYF. The CDR3 bases are TGTGCCAGCTCACCACCGAGCGGGAGGCCCTACGAGCAGTACTTC.

The chain carries TRBV3-1 (or the pseudogene TRBV3-2) and TRBJ1-3; tentative D call: TRBD1 (5 bases). Trimming cost V 4 bases and J 4 bases, with 17 bases left between them. Germline V gives CDR1 LGHDT, CDR2 YNNKEL (reference sequence). The CDR3 consists of 16 residues. The CDR3 DNA reads as TGTGCCAGCAGCCGGTCGGACGGGGCGGAAGGAAACACCATATATTTT. Protein sequence: CASSRSDGAEGNTIYF.

This chain links TRBV5-1 with TRBJ1-1; tentatively, D is TRBD1 (5 bases). This CDR3 spans 13 amino acids. Germline lookup yields CDR1 SGHRS and CDR2 YFSETQ. Between the trimmed V and J ends, which lost 1 base and 3 bases, there was a span of 7 bases. In DNA form, the CDR3 reads TGCGCCAGCAGCTTGTTAGGGGACACTGAAGCTTTCTTT. It yields the protein CASSLLGDTEAFF. Full variable domain (remainder filled in from reference TRBV5-1 and TRBJ1-1): KAGVTQTPRYLIKTRGQQVTLSCSPISGHRSVSWYQQTPGQGLQFLFEYFSETQRNKGNFPGRFSGRQFSNSRSEMNVSTLELGDSALYLCASSLLGDTEAFFGQGTRLTVV.

This chain joins TRBV9 and TRBJ2-1; no definite D call. Germline CDR1 and CDR2: SGDLS and YYNGEE. The V gene lost 0 bases and the J gene lost 5 bases, with 12 bases spanning the gap. The CDR3 contains 15 residues. The CDR3 coding sequence is TGTGCCAGCAGCGTAGGACGCGCGGCCGACAATGAGCAGTTCTTC. The encoded protein is CASSVGRAADNEQFF. Full variable domain (remainder filled in from reference TRBV9 and TRBJ2-1): DSGVTQTPKHLITATGQRVTLRCSPRSGDLSVYWYQQSLDQGLQFLIQYYNGEERAKGNILERFSAQQFPDLHSELNLSSLELGDSALYFCASSVGRAADNEQFFGPGTRLTVL.

This clone has more than one count but fewer than ten. The chain combines TRBV14 with TRBJ2-3; D is unresolved. Germline V gene lookup returns CDR1 SGHDN and CDR2 FVKESK. V was pared by 4 bases and J by 6 bases, with 14 bases between. The CDR3 sequence is 14 residues long. In DNA, the CDR3 is TGTGCCAGCAGCCCCGTGGCGACGGGCGATACGCAGTATTTT. Its translation: CASSPVATGDTQYF.

The chain employs TRBV24-1 and TRBJ2-7; no reliable D call. This CDR3 spans 16 amino acids. Trimming cost V 5 bases and J 5 bases, with 21 bases left between them. The germline V gene encodes CDR1 KGHDR and CDR2 SFDVKD. This chain's CDR3 is CATSGGIVGDEDEQYF. CDR3 nucleotide sequence: TGTGCCACCAGTGGGGGTATAGTGGGTGACGAGGACGAGCAGTACTTC.

The genes are TRBV18 and TRBJ2-1, with no clear D. V was cut by 6 bases and J by 4 bases, with 7 bases left in between. The CDR3 consists of 12 residues. Germline CDR1 and CDR2: KGHSH and LQKENI. In DNA form, the CDR3 reads TGTGCCAGCTCCCGAGATTACAATGAGCAGTTCTTC. Protein product: CASSRDYNEQFF.

This chain joins TRBV11-2 and TRBJ2-2; 9 nucleotides agree with TRBD1. The V and J ends lost 5 bases and 1 base, in that order; junction bases with no gene match: 8. CDR3 size: 17 residues. Germline CDR1 is SGHAT and CDR2 is FQNNGV. In DNA form, the CDR3 reads TGTGCCAGCAGCGGGGGACCGGGACAGGGGAACACCGGGGAGCTGTTTTTT. This translates into CASSGGPGQGNTGELFF. Looking up the rest from reference TRBV11-2 and TRBJ2-2 gives the full variable domain: EAGVAQSPRYKIIEKRQSVAFWCNPISGHATLYWYQQILGQGPKLLIQFQNNGVVDDSQLPKDRFSAERLKGVDSTLKIQPAKLEDSAVYLCASSGGPGQGNTGELFFGEGSRLTVL.

This chain links TRBV6-6 with TRBJ2-2; no clear D gene. The V gene lost 10 bases and the J gene lost 0 bases, with 12 bases spanning the gap. CDR3 size: 14 residues. CDR1 is MNHNY and CDR2 is SVGAGI in the germline V gene (reference sequence). The CDR3 reads CAIRATSNTGELFF. In nucleotides, the CDR3 is TGTGCCATCAGAGCCACTTCGAACACCGGGGAGCTGTTTTTT.

The chain uses TRBV23-1 and TRBJ1-5; 7 bases are a match to TRBD1. TRBV23-1 is marked as an open reading frame, function uncertain. V dropped 0 bases and J dropped 0; count of bases not matched to a gene: 14. This CDR3 contains 20 residues. CDR3 DNA sequence: TGCGCCAGCAGTCAATCTAGCCCCCTCGACAGGGCCTATAGCAATCAGCCCCAGCATTTT. This encodes CASSQSSPLDRAYSNQPQHF.

The V gene is TRBV9, the J gene TRBJ2-1; TRBD2 agrees at 9 bases. The CDR3 covers 14 residues. In germline, CDR1 is SGDLS, CDR2 YYNGEE. Germline trimming cut 5 bases from V and 5 bases from J; bases unmatched to any gene: 5. The CDR3 is CASRREGGDNEQFF. CDR3 coding DNA: TGTGCCAGCAGGCGGGAGGGCGGAGACAATGAGCAGTTCTTC.

The genes are TRBV24-1 and TRBJ2-1, with D tentatively TRBD1 or TRBD2 (5 bases each). The V gene lost 1 base and the J gene lost 5 bases, with 14 bases spanning the gap. CDR3 length equals 16 residues. CDR1 is KGHDR and CDR2 is SFDVKD in the germline V gene. The CDR3 nucleotides are TGTGCCACCAGTGATTTATCAGGGTCCGGGGACAATGAGCAGTTCTTC. Amino acid sequence: CATSDLSGSGDNEQFF.

The CDR3: CAISESGLPVETQYF. CDR3 sequence (DNA): TGTGCCATCAGTGAGTCGGGACTGCCCGTGGAGACCCAGTACTTC. The chain recombines TRBV10-3 with TRBJ2-5; a weak D match, TRBD2 (6 bases). CDR3 length equals 15 residues. Trimming left V 0 bases short and J 5 bases short, with 13 bases between. Germline CDR1 is ENHRY and CDR2 is SYGVKD.

V and J are TRBV7-3 and TRBJ1-2, with 7 bases lining up with TRBD1. CDR3 length equals 14 residues. J was trimmed by 6 bases and V by 5 bases; bases with no gene match: 9. Per germline, CDR1 SGHTA and CDR2 FQGTGA. Here the CDR3 reads CASSEDREGHGYTF. CDR3 in DNA: TGTGCCAGCAGCGAAGACAGGGAAGGCCATGGCTACACCTTC.

The rearrangement uses TRBV27 and TRBJ2-7; 7 positions agree with TRBD2. Germline CDR1 is MNHEY and CDR2 is SMNVEV (reference sequence). The CDR3 is 14 residues long. Trimming took 6 bases from V and 2 from J; bases not matched to a gene: 7. The DNA of the CDR3 is TGTGCCAGCAGGGCTAGCGGAATCACCTACGAGCAGTACTTC. This translates into CASRASGITYEQYF.

In this sample, this clone turned up once. The chain couples TRBV29-1 to TRBJ2-4; D is ambiguous. Per germline, CDR1 SQVTM and CDR2 ANQGSEA. The CDR3 extends over 13 amino acids. V was trimmed by 2 bases and J by 7 bases, leaving 12 bases between them. CDR3 sequence reads: CSVESTRANIQYF. The CDR3, as DNA: TGCAGCGTTGAAAGTACACGGGCGAACATTCAGTACTTC. Based on the CDR3 plus reference TRBV29-1 and TRBJ2-4, the full variable domain is SAVISQKPSRDICQRGTSLTIQCQVDSQVTMMFWYRQQPGQSLTLIATANQGSEATYESGFVIDKFPISRPNLTFSTLTVSNMSPEDSSIYLCSVESTRANIQYFGAGTRLSVL.

The V and J genes are TRBV24-1 and TRBJ2-2, with D unresolved. The CDR3 runs to 12 residues. Germline assignment: CDR1 KGHDR and CDR2 SFDVKD. The V end was cut by 6 bases, the J end by 6 bases, with 7 bases between. The CDR3, as DNA: TGTGCCACCAGTCTAGAGTCCGGGGAGCTGTTTTTT. Translating gives CATSLESGELFF.

The rearrangement uses TRBV19 and TRBJ2-3; D not resolved. The germline gives CDR1 LNHDA, CDR2 SQIVND (reference sequence). This CDR3 is 16 amino acids long. V shed 5 bases and J shed 0 bases, with 15 bases lying between them. CDR3 protein: CASSPLESRSTDTQYF. CDR3 in DNA: TGTGCCAGTAGTCCTCTCGAGTCCCGGAGCACAGATACGCAGTATTTT.

The chain links TRBV19 to TRBJ1-1; D unclear. Trimming took off 2 bases at V and 1 base at J, with 8 bases between the two ends. Germline V gene data show CDR1 as LNHDA and CDR2 as SQIVND (reference sequence). CDR3 length equals 14 residues. This CDR3 is CASSIKVANTEAFF. The CDR3 coding sequence is TGTGCCAGTAGTATAAAGGTGGCGAACACTGAAGCTTTCTTT.

In nucleotides, the CDR3 is TGTGCCAGCAGCGTACGGGGGACTAGCGGGGTTTACGAGCAGTACTTC. Translation: CASSVRGTSGVYEQYF. This chain connects TRBV9 to TRBJ2-7, with TRBD2 identical over 13 bases. Germline V gene lookup returns CDR1 SGDLS and CDR2 YYNGEE. The CDR3 is 16 amino acids. V lost 1 base, J lost 4 bases, and 5 bases stayed unmatched.

The V gene is TRBV19, the J gene TRBJ2-2; weak D call: TRBD2 (5 bases). CDR1 and CDR2 from the germline V gene are LNHDA and SQIVND (reference sequence). The CDR3 runs 14 residues. V dropped 8 bases and J dropped 6 bases, with 16 bases sitting between them. The CDR3 loop reads CASGGGTPAGELFF. DNA of the CDR3: TGTGCCAGTGGAGGAGGTACCCCCGCCGGGGAGCTGTTTTTT.

This sequence joins TRBV24-1 and TRBJ1-5, with TRBD1 as a possible D gene (6 bases). The CDR3 runs to 16 residues. Trimming took off 3 bases at V and 7 bases at J, with 18 bases between the two ends. Germline V gene sequence: CDR1 KGHDR, CDR2 SFDVKD. The chain's CDR3 is CATSDPSRGSGQPQHF. The CDR3 DNA follows: TGTGCCACCAGTGATCCCTCTAGGGGGTCTGGGCAGCCCCAGCATTTT.

The V and J genes are TRBV7-3 and TRBJ1-1, with D perhaps matching TRBD1 (6 bases). The length of the CDR3 is 14 residues. Trimming removed 4 bases at V and 6 bases at J, with 15 bases between. CDR1 and CDR2 (germline): SGHTA, FQGTGA. CDR3 amino acids: CASSSGGAGSEAFF. In DNA, the CDR3 is TGTGCCAGCAGCTCGGGGGGCGCTGGGTCTGAAGCTTTCTTT.

The chain combines TRBV19 with TRBJ1-2, with 9 bases fitting TRBD1. The CDR3 has 12 residues. V lost 6 bases to trimming and J lost 8 bases; unmatched junction nucleotides: 4. CDR1 is LNHDA and CDR2 is SQIVND in the germline V gene (reference sequence). CDR3 DNA sequence: TGTGCCAGTAGCGGGACAGGGTACGGCTACACCTTC. It specifies CASSGTGYGYTF. Complete variable domain (other parts from reference TRBV19 and TRBJ1-2): DGGITQSPKYLFRKEGQNVTLSCEQNLNHDAMYWYRQDPGQGLRLIYYSQIVNDFQKGDIAEGYSVSREKKESFPLTVTSAQKNPTAFYLCASSGTGYGYTFGSGTRLTVV.

The chain has TRBV10-3 and TRBJ1-5; D unclear. Germline CDR1 is ENHRY and CDR2 is SYGVKD. CDR3 length: 15 residues. Trimming took off 3 bases at V and 0 bases at J, with 9 bases between the two ends. CDR3 sequence (DNA): TGTGCCATCAGTGACCCAGCTTATAGCAATCAGCCCCAGCATTTT. Translation gives CAISDPAYSNQPQHF.

This rearrangement joins TRBV28 to TRBJ1-1; D gene ambiguous. Germline assignment: CDR1 MDHEN and CDR2 SYDVKM. This CDR3 comprises 15 residues. V was pared by 3 bases and J by 1 base, with 12 bases between. CDR3 DNA sequence: TGTGCCAGCAGTTTCCCGGGGTTAACGAACACTGAAGCTTTCTTT. Translating it yields CASSFPGLTNTEAFF.

This clone was detected only a few times. CDR3 DNA sequence: TGCGCCAGCAGCGAGGACCTAGCGGGCTCCTACAATGAGCAGTTCTTC. The encoded protein is CASSEDLAGSYNEQFF. This chain connects TRBV5-1 to TRBJ2-1; 8 nucleotides agree with TRBD2. CDR3 length: 16 amino acids. The J segment lost 0 bases and the V segment lost 4 bases, leaving 6 bases of the junction unmatched. Germline assignment: CDR1 SGHRS and CDR2 YFSETQ.

The chain joins TRBV5-1 to TRBJ2-5, with D tentatively TRBD1 or TRBD2 (5 bases each). The CDR3 is 16 residues long. CDR1 SGHRS and CDR2 YFSETQ come from the germline V gene. Trimming took 5 bases from V and 5 from J, leaving 22 bases between them. DNA of the CDR3: TGCGCCAGCAGAAACTGGAGAGGATCGGGGCCGGAGACCCAGTACTTC. This sequence encodes CASRNWRGSGPETQYF.

V usage is TRBV27 and J usage is TRBJ1-1; the D gene is possibly TRBD1 (6 bases). V was cut by 8 bases and J by 1 base, with 8 bases left in between. Germline V gene lookup returns CDR1 MNHEY and CDR2 SMNVEV (reference sequence). The CDR3 sequence is 12 residues long. The CDR3 protein is CASSTGNTEAFF. CDR3 sequence (DNA): TGTGCCAGCTCGACAGGGAACACTGAAGCTTTCTTT.

A single count supports this clone. This chain uses TRBV28 with TRBJ1-5; 9 nucleotides match TRBD1. V shed 6 bases, J shed 3 bases, and the junction held 3 bases outside the gene matches. Looked up from germline, CDR1 is MDHEN and CDR2 is SYDVKM. CDR3 size: 14 residues. In nucleotides, the CDR3 is TGTGCCAGCAGCGGACAGGGGAACAATCAGCCCCAGCATTTT. This encodes CASSGQGNNQPQHF. The full variable domain, with the rest looked up from reference TRBV28 and TRBJ1-5, is DVKVTQSSRYLVKRTGEKVFLECVQDMDHENMFWYRQDPGLGLRLIYFSYDVKMKEKGDIPEGYSVSREKKERFSLILESASTNQTSMYLCASSGQGNNQPQHFGDGTRLSIL.

This chain uses TRBV24-1 with TRBJ1-1; possibly TRBD1 for D (5 bases). This CDR3 comprises 11 residues. Germline CDR1 reads KGHDR; CDR2 reads SFDVKD. Trimming shortened V by 7 bases and J by 6 bases, and 8 bases separated the two germline ends. The CDR3 DNA reads as TGTGCCACCAGGGGGGGGGCTGAAGCTTTCTTT. Translating gives CATRGGAEAFF.

This clone appeared once. This chain uses TRBV27 with TRBJ1-1, with 7 bases aligning to TRBD1. The CDR3 contains 13 residues. The germline V gene encodes CDR1 MNHEY and CDR2 SMNVEV (reference sequence). V trimming: 11 bases; J trimming: 6 bases; junction bases outside the gene matches: 12. CDR3 DNA: TGTGCCGCCCGATCCGACAGGGCCCCTGAAGCTTTCTTT. Its protein is CAARSDRAPEAFF.